This TCR beta chain was recovered during a study of blood T cell repertoires in COVID-19. Study information: Both acute and convalescent COVID-19 samples were obtained from the United States, Italy and Spain. The analysed material was cDNA or gDNA that came from T cells, B-cell-depleted T cells, or PBMCs.

With 0 bases clipped from V and 7 bases from J, the junction kept 9 bases outside the gene matches. CDR1 and CDR2 from the germline V gene are MNHEY and SVGEGT. The CDR3 sequence is 16 residues long. The authors' processing: It was from reference gene primer amplification that nucleated cell counts were estimated. Clones were read by immunoSEQ multiplex PCR, and TCRdb kept only the in-frame ones, dropping some. The V and J calls and the clone size are those of that table, but D and trimming were determined from the DNA. The sample includes around 26,000 clones, roughly nine tenths of them seen just once.

The chain uses TRBV6-2 or TRBV6-3 and TRBJ1-1; 9 nucleotides align to TRBD1. Sequences were obtained from peripheral blood. The source is a human donor with active COVID-19. The donor label of this sample is uncertain. The CDR3 here is CASSYSRRTGGGEAFF. The CDR3 DNA is TGTGCCAGCAGTTACTCGAGAAGAACAGGGGGCGGTGAAGCTTTCTTT.